This T cell receptor (beta chain) was sequenced in a study of blood T cell repertoires in COVID-19. Authors' analysis steps: Nucleated cell counts were estimated from reference gene primer amplification. Clones were read by immunoSEQ multiplex PCR, and TCRdb kept only the in-frame ones, dropping some. The DNA gave D and trimming, while V, J and clone size come from that table. Of more than 300,000 clones in the sample, about 83% were seen once. With regard to this clone: Other DNA variants within this sample encode the same CDR3.

The clonotype originates from a woman aged 45 to 65 with acute or convalescent COVID-19. What was sequenced was peripheral blood.

DNA for the CDR3: TGTGCCAGCTCACCCGGGACAGGGGACCAGCCCCAGCATTTT. It specifies CASSPGTGDQPQHF. This chain uses TRBV18 with TRBJ1-5; 10 nucleotides agree with TRBD1. CDR1 is KGHSH, CDR2 LQKENI, per germline. The CDR3 spans 14 residues. J was trimmed by 7 bases and V by 3 bases; bases with no gene match: 3. The whole variable domain, filled in from reference TRBV18 and TRBJ1-5, reads NAGVMQNPRHLVRRRGQEARLRCSPMKGHSHVYWYRQLPEEGLKFMVYLQKENIIDESGMPKERFSAEFPKEGPSILRIQQVVRGDSAAYFCASSPGTGDQPQHFGDGTRLSIL.